This T cell receptor beta chain appears in the sequencing data of a study of beta chain features in type 1 diabetes. The study, taken as a whole, reports: The naive, central memory and Treg TCRB repertoires showed an apparent similarity that was greater among patients than among healthy donors. Moderately but significantly shorter TCRB CDR3s were found in Type 1 diabetes patients in all four CD4+ subsets. For TCRB rearrangement, an influence of HLA type remained unresolved here.

Concerning this clone itself: Its matching antigen is unknown.

This CDR3 spans 16 amino acids. V lost 0 bases, J lost 4 bases, and 6 bases stayed unmatched. Per germline, CDR1 SGDLS and CDR2 YYNGEE. The sequenced template was cDNA made from the entire isolated RNA. Only in-frame clones appear in the TCRdb table, and some are missing; sequencing was by immunoSEQ multiplex PCR. The repertoire includes about 650,000 clones, roughly an eighth of them detected once, and about 0.11% sits in the top ten. Sorting of CD4+ naive, central memory, regulatory and stem cell-like memory cells was performed via CD45RO/CCR7/CD25/CD127/CD95/CD27. V is TRBV9 and J is TRBJ1-2; 10 positions agree with TRBD1. This receptor was taken from a man aged 25-40 years with type 1 diabetes. The material sequenced was naive CD4+ T cells from blood. CDR3 loop: CASSVARDRGSYGYTF. In DNA form, the CDR3 reads TGTGCCAGCAGCGTAGCTAGGGACAGGGGATCCTATGGCTACACCTTC.